This TCR beta chain was recorded in a study of blood T cell repertoires in COVID-19. In the study overall: Sources were T cells, B-cell-depleted T cells, or PBMCs; the material itself was cDNA or gDNA.

The CDR3 extends over 14 amino acids. Trimming took 5 bases from V and 1 from J, leaving 12 bases between them. Germline CDR1 SSHAT, CDR2 FNYEAQ (reference sequence). Clones were read by immunoSEQ multiplex PCR, and TCRdb kept only the in-frame ones, dropping some. The sample consists of about 110,000 clones, 85% of them appearing once. Specimen: peripheral blood. The V gene is TRBV7-7, the J gene TRBJ2-7, with a weak D call TRBD1 (5 bases). The TCR was taken from a woman aged 60 to 75 with COVID-19, enrolled during active disease. The CDR3 here is CASSLYRNSYEQYF. The DNA of the CDR3 is TGTGCCAGCAGCCTTTACAGGAATTCCTACGAGCAGTACTTC.